This T cell receptor beta chain comes out of a study of T cells after posttransplantation cyclophosphamide. In regard to this clone: The antigen remains undetermined.

The germline gives CDR1 SNHLY, CDR2 FYNNEI. With 7 bases clipped from V and 3 bases from J, the junction kept 3 bases outside the gene matches. The CDR3 is 13 amino acids. Points from the study as a whole: Tissue-infiltrating T cells from skin or gut overlapped little with blood T cells. Donor CD8+ memory clones often dominated recipient blood repertoires at later times. Recipient CMV seropositivity and CMV reactivation strongly tracked TRB clonality.

The data were produced by immunoSEQ multiplex PCR, yet TCRdb's version contains in-frame clones alone and is incomplete. The table has about 20,000 clones, roughly 70% seen once. Cyclophosphamide on days +3 and +4 followed busulfan-fludarabine conditioning and a marrow graft. Sequencing used PBMCs, obtained after an allogeneic stem cell transplant with post-transplant cyclophosphamide. This TCR was recovered from a male patient between 25 and 40 years old who received an allogeneic stem cell transplant from a related donor, was CMV-positive, and had acute GVHD only. Some T cells may be supplied by the graft donor. The chain carries TRBV2 and TRBJ2-5; TRBD2 matches at 9 bases. The CDR3 is CASKIAGEETQYF. The CDR3 nucleotides read TGTGCCAGCAAAATAGCGGGGGAAGAGACCCAGTACTTC.